Each of the 5 T cell receptor beta chains below was sequenced from the same sample in a study of cytomegalovirus exposure and HLA in healthy donors. Primers: 60 Vbeta forward and 13 Jbeta reverse. Data came from immunoSEQ multiplex PCR; TCRdb stores just in-frame clones and leaves some out. The sample consists of roughly 140,000 clones, over 60% of them appearing once. Sequencing was carried out using PBMCs. All receptors derive from a woman in her 30s in good health and CMV-seronegative.

V is TRBV6-5 and J is TRBJ2-5; maybe TRBD1 (6 bases). This CDR3 has 14 residues. V lost 6 bases, J lost 3 bases, and 14 bases lay in between. Germline CDR1 MNHEY, CDR2 SVGAGI. CDR3 sequence (DNA): TGTGCCAGCAGAACAGGGTATATGGAAGAGACCCAGTACTTC. Amino acids: CASRTGYMEETQYF.

The rearrangement joins TRBV4-1 to TRBJ1-4, with D uncertain. The germline V gene encodes CDR1 MGHRA and CDR2 YSYEKL. V was pared by 4 bases and J by 7 bases, with 13 bases between. The CDR3 contains 14 residues. DNA for the CDR3: TGCGCCAGCAGCCCCCTGGGCATCGGTGAAAAACTGTTTTTT. It codes for CASSPLGIGEKLFF.

The V gene is TRBV13, the J gene TRBJ2-7, with TRBD1 matching 7 bases. Germline V gives CDR1 PRHDT, CDR2 FYEKMQ (reference sequence). The CDR3 spans 14 residues. The V segment lost 2 bases and the J segment 2 bases; nucleotides outside the gene matches: 3. The CDR3 sequence: CASSLRTGAYEQYF. The CDR3 nucleotides are TGTGCCAGCAGCTTAAGGACAGGAGCCTACGAGCAGTACTTC.

The rearrangement uses TRBV7-2 and TRBJ2-3; 11 nucleotides align to TRBD2. V shed 1 base and J 1 base; nucleotides not matched to a gene: 7. Germline V gene sequence: CDR1 SGHTA, CDR2 FQGNSA. The CDR3 is 18 residues long. Written as DNA, the CDR3 is TGTGCCAGCAGCTTAGGCCCGAATAGCGGGGGGGGCACAGATACGCAGTATTTT. This encodes CASSLGPNSGGGTDTQYF.

The gene calls are TRBV9 and TRBJ1-1, with D possibly being TRBD1 (6 bases). V gave up 0 bases and J gave up 5 bases, with 11 bases separating them. The germline V gene has CDR1 SGDLS and CDR2 YYNGEE. The CDR3 has 14 amino acids. This chain's CDR3 is CASSVVGARTEAFF. DNA for the CDR3: TGTGCCAGCAGCGTAGTGGGGGCAAGGACTGAAGCTTTCTTT.